Presented here are 9 T cell receptor beta chains from one specimen sequenced in a study of T-cell memory formation after mild COVID-19. TCRdb called the 5' RACE reads again in MiXCR, with one record for every CDR3 protein. Of around 180,000 distinct CDR3 sequences in the sample, more than 15% were seen once. Sequencing used PBMCs or a T cell subset sorted from them (not recorded which). These TCRs come from an adult woman who had mild COVID-19 (a few samples of this study predate the infection). Cell type and time point are not known.

The genes are TRBV7-2 and TRBJ2-1; TRBD2 matches 9 bases. The CDR3 extends over 17 amino acids. V lost 3 bases and J lost 0; bases outside the gene matches: 6. Germline CDR1 SGHTA, CDR2 FQGNSA. CDR3 in DNA: TGTGCCAGCAGCTTGTCATATAGCGGGAGCTCCTACAATGAGCAGTTCTTC. Translated: CASSLSYSGSSYNEQFF.

This clonotype has just a few counts. This rearrangement joins TRBV9 to TRBJ1-5; a possible D gene is TRBD1 (5 bases). V was trimmed by 3 bases and J by 4 bases, leaving 14 bases between them. The length of the CDR3 is 15 residues. Germline CDR1 is SGDLS and CDR2 is YYNGEE. DNA for the CDR3: TGTGCCAGCAGCGGGGGGACCCATCGTAATCAGCCCCAGCATTTT. Translated: CASSGGTHRNQPQHF.

A few counts support this clonotype. The rearrangement uses TRBV6-5 and TRBJ2-7, with a weak D call TRBD1 (5 bases). The CDR3 sequence is 15 residues long. Looked up from germline, CDR1 is MNHEY and CDR2 is SVGAGI. V lost 0 bases and J lost 2, with 11 bases in between. The CDR3 coding sequence is TGTGCCAGCAGTTACTCAGGGGCCGACCCCTACGAGCAGTACTTC. It specifies CASSYSGADPYEQYF.

The V and J genes are TRBV6-2 or TRBV6-3 and TRBJ2-2; 7 bases map to TRBD2. The V gene's germline CDR1 is MNHEY and CDR2 SVGEGT. The V gene end was trimmed by 4 bases and the J gene end by 5 bases; junction bases not matched to a gene: 4. The CDR3 extends over 14 amino acids. CDR3 nucleotide sequence: TGTGCCAGCAGTTGGAGACTAGCAACCGGGGAGCTGTTTTTT. Its protein product is CASSWRLATGELFF.

The chain recombines TRBV5-5 with TRBJ2-1; D is possibly TRBD2 (5 bases). CDR3 length: 14 residues. The germline V and J ends were trimmed by 4 bases and 0 bases, with 8 bases remaining between them. Germline CDR1 SGHKS, CDR2 YYEKEE (reference sequence). As DNA, the CDR3 is TGTGCCAGCAGCGCGGGCTACTCCTACAATGAGCAGTTCTTC. This gives the protein CASSAGYSYNEQFF.

This clonotype was counted only a few times. The CDR3 sequence is CASSPEAGMATEAFF. The CDR3 DNA reads as TGTGCCAGCTCACCAGAGGCAGGGATGGCCACTGAAGCTTTCTTT. The chain is built from TRBV18 and TRBJ1-1, with D possibly matching TRBD1 (5 bases). Germline V gene lookup returns CDR1 KGHSH and CDR2 LQKENI. This CDR3 region has 15 residues. Trimming took off 2 bases at V and 4 bases at J, with 14 bases between the two ends.

The chain is built from TRBV7-6 and TRBJ2-7; D remains unclear. CDR1 and CDR2 (germline): SGHVS, FNYEAQ. The CDR3 loop spans 13 amino acids. Deletions cut 1 base from V and 3 bases from J, with 7 bases between. DNA for the CDR3: TGTGCCAGCAGCTTAGGTTTTCTCTACGAGCAGTACTTC. This sequence encodes CASSLGFLYEQYF.

The chain employs TRBV20-1 and TRBJ2-2; 9 nucleotides agree with TRBD1. V was pared by 6 bases and J by 3 bases, with 2 bases of the junction left unmatched. The CDR3 totals 13 residues. Germline V CDR1 and CDR2: DFQATT, SNEGSKA (reference sequence). The CDR3 region has the DNA TGCAGTGCGGGACAGGGTTACACCGGGGAGCTGTTTTTT. Its protein product is CSAGQGYTGELFF.

This clonotype has only a few counts. V usage is TRBV7-2 and J usage is TRBJ2-6; D possibly corresponds to TRBD1 (5 bases). V shed 3 bases and J shed 5 bases, with 11 bases lying between them. The CDR3 covers 15 residues. CDR1 is SGHTA and CDR2 is FQGNSA in the germline V gene. The CDR3 loop is CASSFTQGWANVLTF. The CDR3 DNA is TGTGCCAGCAGCTTCACGCAGGGCTGGGCCAACGTCCTGACTTTC.